A selection of T cell receptor beta chains follows, all from one sample in a study of T cell responses to AZD1222 COVID-19 vaccine. The data were produced by immunoSEQ multiplex PCR, yet TCRdb's version contains in-frame clones alone and is incomplete. The repertoire has 95,000 to 150,000 clones, around 90% of them found once; the top ten carry 2.6%. Sequences were derived from peripheral blood, sampled 28 days after the second AZD1222 dose. These receptors were obtained from an adult who received the AZD1222 COVID-19 vaccine. Each CDR3 is given with its conserved first and last residue. Each record gives: clone size, V gene, J gene, D gene, CDR3 DNA, CDR3 protein. D genes are given only for firm matches. Clone size appears in some rows only: once, few, many, or a class for an expanded clone.

>NA|TRBV5-5|TRBJ1-5|NA
TGTGCCAGCAGCGCGTCCCGGGACATGAATCAGCCCCAGCATTTT
CASSASRDMNQPQHF
>NA|TRBV6-5|TRBJ1-3|NA
TGTGCCAGCCGCCCTGTCTCTGGAAACACCATATATTTT
CASRPVSGNTIYF
>NA|TRBV24-1|TRBJ2-7|TRBD2
TGTGCCACCAGTGGCCCGGGAGGGTCCTACGAGCAGTACTTC
CATSGPGGSYEQYF
>NA|TRBV4-3|TRBJ2-7|TRBD2
TGCGCCAGCAGCCAAGAGGCGGGGGATGCCTACGAGCAGTACTTC
CASSQEAGDAYEQYF
>NA|TRBV5-6|TRBJ1-2|NA
TGTGCCAGCAGCCGGACGGGAAACTATGGCTACACCTTC
CASSRTGNYGYTF
>NA|TRBV7-8|TRBJ2-7|TRBD2
TGTGCCAGCAGCTCCCGCGGACTAGCGAGCTCCTACGAGCAGTACTTC
CASSSRGLASSYEQYF
>NA|TRBV6-4|TRBJ2-3|NA
TGTGCCAGCAGTGACTCTAGGGGAGATACGCAGTATTTT
CASSDSRGDTQYF
>NA|TRBV29-1|TRBJ2-7|NA
TGCAGCGTTGCTCCCAGGAGTTCGTACGAGCAGTACTTC
CSVAPRSSYEQYF
>once|TRBV19|TRBJ1-1|NA
TGTGCCAGTATACGGGGGTCCCCAAACACTGAAGCTTTCTTT
CASIRGSPNTEAFF
>NA|TRBV7-2|TRBJ1-1|NA
TGTGCCAGCACCCCGACTAACCGGGACCCAGCTTTCTTT
CASTPTNRDPAFF
>NA|TRBV18|TRBJ2-7|TRBD1
TGTGCCAGCTCACCACCGCACAGGGGGTACGAGCAGTACTTC
CASSPPHRGYEQYF
>NA|TRBV19|TRBJ1-5|TRBD1
TGTGCCAGCAGACCGGGACAGGGGGACCCACGATATCAGCCCCAGCATTTT
CASRPGQGDPRYQPQHF
>NA|TRBV7-9|TRBJ2-3|NA
TGTGCCAGCAGCTTCTCGGGCAGGAGAAGCACAGATACGCAGTATTTT
CASSFSGRRSTDTQYF
>once|TRBV5-8|TRBJ1-2|TRBD1
TGTGCCAGCAGCTTGCACGCCACAGGGGTTAACTATGGCTACACCTTC
CASSLHATGVNYGYTF
>NA|TRBV7-2|TRBJ1-2|NA
TGTGCCAGCAGCCCGGGGACGGTTAACTATGGCTACACCTTC
CASSPGTVNYGYTF
>NA|TRBV5-1|TRBJ1-3|NA
TGCGCCAGCAGCTTGGAGACGGCCCCGGGAGGAAACACCATATATTTT
CASSLETAPGGNTIYF
>NA|TRBV4-1|TRBJ2-5|NA
TGCGCCAGCAGCCAGTTGGGGGGCATCCAAGAGACCCAGTACTTC
CASSQLGGIQETQYF
>NA|TRBV6-2/TRBV6-3|TRBJ2-7|NA
TGTGCCAGCAGTTTCCGCTACGAGCAGTACTTC
CASSFRYEQYF
>NA|TRBV30|TRBJ1-1|NA
TGTGCCTGGAGTGTACGGGGGATCCGGAGGAACACTGAAGCTTTCTTT
CAWSVRGIRRNTEAFF
>few|TRBV19|TRBJ1-5|NA
TGTGCCAGTGCAGGGGGCAATCAGCCCCAGCATTTT
CASAGGNQPQHF
>NA|TRBV2|TRBJ1-2|TRBD1
TGTGCCAGCAGACTGACAGGGGTGGATGGCTACACCTTC
CASRLTGVDGYTF
>once|TRBV11-2|TRBJ1-1|NA
TGTGCCAGCAGCCTCCGGGGGCTGAACACTGAAGCTTTCTTT
CASSLRGLNTEAFF
>once|TRBV15|TRBJ2-5|NA
TGTGCCACCAGCAACAGGGTGTCGTCCCTACAAGAGACCCAGTACTTC
CATSNRVSSLQETQYF
>once|TRBV4-2|TRBJ2-1|NA
TGTGCCAGCAGCCAAGAGAGGGTGGGGCTTGAGCAGTTCTTC
CASSQERVGLEQFF
>few|TRBV30|TRBJ1-1|TRBD1
TGTGCCTGGTCCCGGGACAGGCTAGACACTGAAGCTTTCTTT
CAWSRDRLDTEAFF
>NA|TRBV11-3|TRBJ2-5|TRBD2
TGTGCCAGCAGCTTAGTAGGGACTAGCGACCAAGAGACCCAGTACTTC
CASSLVGTSDQETQYF
>NA|TRBV7-8|TRBJ1-5|NA
TGTGCCAGCAGCACCACAGGGCTTAGGGGCAATCAGCCCCAGCATTTT
CASSTTGLRGNQPQHF
>NA|TRBV19|TRBJ1-5|TRBD1
TGTGCCAGTAGTCCGGGACAGGGTAATCAGCCCCAGCATTTT
CASSPGQGNQPQHF
>NA|TRBV7-2|TRBJ1-4|TRBD1
TGTGCCAGCAGCTCTGGGACAGGGCTTAATGAAAAACTGTTTTTT
CASSSGTGLNEKLFF
>NA|TRBV6-5|TRBJ1-6|NA
TGTGCCAGCAGTTACTCGAACTCCGGAAATTCACCCCTCCACTTT
CASSYSNSGNSPLHF
>NA|TRBV25-1|TRBJ1-1|NA
TGTGCCAGCAGTGAATTGGGGAACACTGAAGCTTTCTTT
CASSELGNTEAFF
>NA|TRBV2|TRBJ1-5|NA
TGTGCCAGCAGTATCCCGGACAGCCACAATCAGCCCCAGCATTTT
CASSIPDSHNQPQHF
>NA|TRBV13|TRBJ1-4|NA
TGTGCCAGCAGCTTTATCCAGGGAGGAACTAATGAAAAACTGTTTTTT
CASSFIQGGTNEKLFF
>NA|TRBV4-1|TRBJ2-7|TRBD1
TGCGCCAGCAGCCATTCGACAGGGGGCTACGAGCAGTACTTC
CASSHSTGGYEQYF
>few|TRBV14|TRBJ1-6|NA
TGTGCCAGCAGCGTGACCGGGCCCCCAAAGGGGTCACCCCTCCACTTT
CASSVTGPPKGSPLHF
>NA|TRBV9|TRBJ2-1|NA
TGTGCCAGCAGCGCCTGGGGGGATGAGCAGTTCTTC
CASSAWGDEQFF
>NA|TRBV18|TRBJ1-3|NA
TGTGCCAGCTCACCACGGTACAGGGTGGCCGTCGAAGCTGGAAACACCATATATTTT
CASSPRYRVAVEAGNTIYF
>once|TRBV10-2|TRBJ2-5|TRBD1
TGCGCCAGCAGTCGGGACAGGGCTGAGACCCAGTACTTC
CASSRDRAETQYF
>NA|TRBV19|TRBJ2-2|NA
TGTGCCAGTAGTATAGTCGGGGCAACCGGGGAGCTGTTTTTT
CASSIVGATGELFF
>NA|TRBV28|TRBJ2-2|NA
TGTGCCAGCAGAACAGGGTTTATCAGGGAGCTGTTTTTT
CASRTGFIRELFF
>NA|TRBV19|TRBJ1-1|TRBD1
TGTGCCAGTAGCCCACAGGGGCAGGGCACTGAAGCTTTCTTT
CASSPQGQGTEAFF
>NA|TRBV28|TRBJ2-7|TRBD1
TGTGCCAGCAGTCGAACCCCGGGACAGGGGGACTACGAGCAGTACTTC
CASSRTPGQGDYEQYF
>NA|TRBV7-3|TRBJ2-2|NA
TGTGCCAGCAGCTTAACGGTGACCGGGGAGCTGTTTTTT
CASSLTVTGELFF
>NA|TRBV11-2|TRBJ1-5|NA
TGTGCCAGCAGCTTAGATAGGGAGGGTCAGCCCCAGCATTTT
CASSLDREGQPQHF
>NA|TRBV6-5|TRBJ2-1|TRBD2
TGTGCCAGCAGTTTACTAGCGGGGCCCTACAATGAGCAGTTCTTC
CASSLLAGPYNEQFF
>once|TRBV14|TRBJ2-3|NA
TGTGCCAGCAGCCAAGGAAGGACCTACGGAGATACGCAGTATTTT
CASSQGRTYGDTQYF
>NA|TRBV2|TRBJ2-2|NA
TGTGCCAGTACTCGGGGTGGAATCAACACCGGGGAGCTGTTTTTT
CASTRGGINTGELFF
>NA|TRBV9|TRBJ1-2|NA
TGTGCCAGCAGCCCAGGGCAGACCTACTATGGCTACACCTTC
CASSPGQTYYGYTF
>NA|TRBV16|TRBJ2-1|TRBD2
TGTGCCAGCAGCCTACGGGGGGGCCCCCCCTACAATGAGCAGTTCTTC
CASSLRGGPPYNEQFF
>NA|TRBV19|TRBJ1-2|TRBD1
TGTGCCAGTAGTGGTACAGGGGGCCTCGTCAGTGGCTACACCTTC
CASSGTGGLVSGYTF
>NA|TRBV7-2|TRBJ1-4|NA
TGTGCCAGCAGCCCCGCCCTGTGGCATGAAAAACTGTTTTTT
CASSPALWHEKLFF
>NA|TRBV19|TRBJ1-4|TRBD1
TGTGCCAGTAGTATCGCCACAGGGGGTTATGAAAAACTGTTTTTT
CASSIATGGYEKLFF
>NA|TRBV21-1|TRBJ1-2|NA
TGTGCCAGCAGCCCTTCCGGACAGGGTTCCTATGGCTACACCTTC
CASSPSGQGSYGYTF
>NA|TRBV12-3/TRBV12-4|TRBJ1-5|NA
TGTGCCAGCAGTTTAGGTCCAGGCCGGTCCCAGCATTTT
CASSLGPGRSQHF
>NA|TRBV7-2|TRBJ1-1|NA
TGTGCCAGCAGCGCAGACGCCGTGCGAACTGAAGCTTTCTTT
CASSADAVRTEAFF